This TCR beta chain was observed in a study of response to subunit inactivated influenza vaccine. Of note for this clonotype: The antigen remains unidentified.

V was pared by 0 bases and J by 4 bases, with 17 bases between. Looked up from germline, CDR1 is DFQATT and CDR2 is SNEGSKA (reference sequence). The CDR3 spans 16 residues. Study observations and caveats: Authors proposed each seasonal influenza vaccination draws in few new T cells.

TCRdb processed the RT-PCR reads anew with MiXCR; each CDR3 protein has one entry. The sample carries about 300,000 distinct CDR3 sequences, about 20% recorded once. The chain couples TRBV20-1 to TRBJ2-3, with D possibly matching TRBD2 (6 bases). The sample was PBMCs from blood, taken less than 22 months after vaccination. The receptor comes from a man aged 50 to 75 who received an inactivated influenza vaccine. CDR3 sequence reads: CSARDVTGGISDTQYF. CDR3 in DNA: TGCAGTGCTAGAGATGTGACCGGGGGTATTTCAGATACGCAGTATTTT.